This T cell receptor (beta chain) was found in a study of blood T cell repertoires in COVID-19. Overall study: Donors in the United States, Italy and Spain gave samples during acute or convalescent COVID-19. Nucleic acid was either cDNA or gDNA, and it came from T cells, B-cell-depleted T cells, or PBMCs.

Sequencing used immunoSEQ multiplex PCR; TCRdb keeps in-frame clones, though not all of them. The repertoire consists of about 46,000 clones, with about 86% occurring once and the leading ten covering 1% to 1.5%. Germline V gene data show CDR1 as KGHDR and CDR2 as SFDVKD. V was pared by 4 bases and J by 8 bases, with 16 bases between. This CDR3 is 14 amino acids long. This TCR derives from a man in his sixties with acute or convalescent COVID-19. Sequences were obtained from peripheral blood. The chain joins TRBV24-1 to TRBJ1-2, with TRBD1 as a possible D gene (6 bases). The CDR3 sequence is CATSENTGTTGYTF. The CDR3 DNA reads TGTGCCACCAGTGAGAATACAGGGACGACCGGCTACACCTTC.